The rows below give T cell receptor beta chains drawn from one sample of a study of prognosis after radiotherapy for stage I lung cancer. One entry per CDR3 protein, called by TCRdb with MiXCR from the multiplex PCR reads. The sample shows 25,000 to 30,000 distinct CDR3 sequences, 35% to 50% of them seen only once. The starting material was PBMCs, obtained before or after stereotactic body radiation therapy (not recorded which). These receptors all stem from a donor over 45 with non-small cell lung cancer. The CDR3 runs from the conserved cysteine through the conserved F or W. The D gene is left open where the match is weak. For some rows the clone size is stated as once, few or many, or as a class when expanded; others skip it.

D gene	V gene	CDR3 length	J gene	clone size	CDR3 DNA	CDR3 protein
NA	TRBV20-1	15	TRBJ2-3	NA	TGCAGTGCTAGAGATAGCCGGGTGGCTGTAGATACGCAGTATTTT	CSARDSRVAVDTQYF
NA	TRBV11-3	15	TRBJ2-7	once	TGTGCCAGCAGCCCCAGGGGTCACGGACCCTACGAGCAGTACTTC	CASSPRGHGPYEQYF
NA	TRBV2	13	TRBJ1-1	many	TGTGCCAGCAGTGAACTACCTCCCGCTGAAGCTTTCTTT	CASSELPPAEAFF
TRBD2	TRBV11-2	12	TRBJ2-7	once	TGTGCCAGCAGCCCGGGGGGAGGCGAGCAGTACTTC	CASSPGGGEQYF
TRBD1	TRBV2	13	TRBJ1-6	many	TGTGCCAGCCGGGGACAGGCCAATTCACCCCTCCACTTT	CASRGQANSPLHF
TRBD1	TRBV28	18	TRBJ2-6	once	TGTGCCAGCAGTTCCCCGGGACAGGGAAAGGCTGGGGCCAACGTCCTGACTTTC	CASSSPGQGKAGANVLTF
NA	TRBV20-1	14	TRBJ2-2	NA	TGCAGTGCTACCGCGGGTGCTCTCACCGGGGAGCTGTTTTTT	CSATAGALTGELFF
NA	TRBV6-1	12	TRBJ2-2	many	TGTGCCAGCAGCGGGAGCACCGGGGAGCTGTTTTTT	CASSGSTGELFF
TRBD2	TRBV6-5	15	TRBJ2-2	NA	TGTGCCAGCATTTATGAATTGGGAGGGGCCGGGGAGCTGTTTTTT	CASIYELGGAGELFF
NA	TRBV20-1	14	TRBJ2-3	NA	TGCAGTGCTAGAGACACCACGCACGGAGATACGCAGTATTTT	CSARDTTHGDTQYF
NA	TRBV6-2/TRBV6-3	13	TRBJ2-3	NA	TGTGCCAGCGCCCTAGCGAGCACAGGTACGCAGTATTTT	CASALASTGTQYF
NA	TRBV5-4	14	TRBJ2-2	many	TGTGCCAGCAGCCGCGACCTCCAGGCCGGGGAGCTGTTTTTT	CASSRDLQAGELFF
NA	TRBV19	16	TRBJ1-5	many	TGTGCCAGTAGTATGGCTCCGCGGAATAGCAATCAGCCCCAGCATTTT	CASSMAPRNSNQPQHF
TRBD1	TRBV10-2	14	TRBJ1-1	many	TGCGCCAGCAGTGAGACCAGGGGGTCCACTGAAGCTTTCTTT	CASSETRGSTEAFF
NA	TRBV15	14	TRBJ2-2	many	TGTGCCACCAGCAGAGTTAAGAACACCGGGGAGCTGTTTTTT	CATSRVKNTGELFF
TRBD1	TRBV11-3	14	TRBJ1-2	NA	TGTGCCAGCAGCGCATACCCGGACAGGGCTGGCTACACCTTC	CASSAYPDRAGYTF
NA	TRBV20-1	12	TRBJ2-3	many	TGCAGTGCCCACGTCCCCACAGATACGCAGTATTTT	CSAHVPTDTQYF
NA	TRBV6-1	12	TRBJ1-2	NA	TGTTCCACCACCACCACTTACAGGAGGGGCAGCTTC	CSTTTTYRRGSF
NA	TRBV18	12	TRBJ1-1	many	TGTGCCAGCTCACTACAGAACACTGAAGCTTTCTTT	CASSLQNTEAFF
TRBD1	TRBV7-9	13	TRBJ1-3	many	TGTGCCAGCAGCTGGGGACAGGGAAACACCATATATTTT	CASSWGQGNTIYF
NA	TRBV9	15	TRBJ2-7	NA	TGTGCCAGCAGCCCCGGACAGATTAAAAACTACGAGCAGTACTTC	CASSPGQIKNYEQYF
NA	TRBV20-1	19	TRBJ2-7	NA	TGCAGTGCTAGATCAGCCGGGACCCAGGGTTGGAGGGGGAGGGACGAGCAGTACTTC	CSARSAGTQGWRGRDEQYF
NA	TRBV24-1	16	TRBJ1-5	many	TGTGCCACCAGTGAGCGGACAGCTGGGCTCAATCAGCCCCAGCATTTT	CATSERTAGLNQPQHF
TRBD2	TRBV20-1	15	TRBJ2-7	NA	TGCAGTGCTAGACTAGCGGGAGGGAGCTCCTACGAGCAGTACTTC	CSARLAGGSSYEQYF
NA	TRBV27	14	TRBJ1-2	many	TGTGCCAGCAGCCTCGACAAGGCAAACTATGGCTACACCTTC	CASSLDKANYGYTF
NA	TRBV29-1	17	TRBJ2-3	many	TGCAGCGTTGAGAAGGAGGTGGTACGAAAAAGCACAGATACGCAGTATTTT	CSVEKEVVRKSTDTQYF
NA	TRBV5-4	15	TRBJ2-6	many	TGTGCCAGCAGCCCCAGGGGAGTTGGGGCCAACGTCCTGACTTTC	CASSPRGVGANVLTF
NA	TRBV20-1	13	TRBJ2-7	NA	TGCAGTCCAAACCAGGGTCAACCCTACGAGCAGTACTTC	CSPNQGQPYEQYF
TRBD1	TRBV3-1	15	TRBJ1-3	many	TGTGCCAGCAGCCCAGATACAGGGGTTGGAAACACCATATATTTT	CASSPDTGVGNTIYF
NA	TRBV12-3/TRBV12-4	15	TRBJ1-3	NA	TGTGCCAGCAGGAGCGGGACGGACTCTGGAAACACCATATATTTT	CASRSGTDSGNTIYF
TRBD2	TRBV4-1	16	TRBJ2-5	once	TGCGCCAGCAGCCAAGATAGCGGGGGGCCCCAAGAGACCCAGTACTTC	CASSQDSGGPQETQYF